A selection of T cell receptor beta chains follows, all from one sample in a study of cytomegalovirus exposure and HLA in healthy donors. The data were produced by immunoSEQ multiplex PCR, yet TCRdb's version contains in-frame clones alone and is incomplete. The table lists 35,000 to 50,000 clones, about half of them singletons. The specimen sequenced was PBMCs. Receptor source: a man aged 60 to 69 in good health and CMV-seronegative. CDR3s include the opening cysteine and the closing phenylalanine or tryptophan. A D gene is named only where the DNA matches it firmly. Clone size is not always given. Where it is, it says once, few, many or a class for expanded clones.

abundance: -
d_gene: -
v_gene: TRBV7-6
j_gene: TRBJ2-7
CDR3aa: CASSLVLESYEQYF
CDR3nt: TGTGCCAGCAGCTTAGTGCTTGAGAGCTACGAGCAGTACTTC

abundance: -
d_gene: TRBD2
v_gene: TRBV7-2
j_gene: TRBJ2-5
CDR3aa: CASSRRGLDAETQYF
CDR3nt: TGTGCCAGCAGCCGGCGAGGACTAGATGCAGAGACCCAGTACTTC

abundance: -
d_gene: -
v_gene: TRBV6-5
j_gene: TRBJ2-3
CDR3aa: CASSYGGSADTQYF
CDR3nt: TGTGCCAGCAGTTACGGTGGTAGCGCAGATACGCAGTATTTT

abundance: -
d_gene: TRBD1
v_gene: TRBV6-5
j_gene: TRBJ2-1
CDR3aa: CASRPQGYNEQFF
CDR3nt: TGTGCCAGCAGGCCACAGGGGTACAATGAGCAGTTCTTC

abundance: -
d_gene: -
v_gene: TRBV10-1
j_gene: TRBJ2-2
CDR3aa: CASSETRLNTGELFF
CDR3nt: TGCGCCAGCAGTGAAACTAGACTAAACACCGGGGAGCTGTTTTTT

abundance: few
d_gene: -
v_gene: TRBV11-2
j_gene: TRBJ1-2
CDR3aa: CASSLAVYYGYTF
CDR3nt: TGTGCCAGCAGCTTGGCAGTCTACTATGGCTACACCTTC

abundance: few
d_gene: -
v_gene: TRBV5-4
j_gene: TRBJ2-1
CDR3aa: CASSSEDNEQFF
CDR3nt: TGTGCCAGCAGCTCTGAGGATAATGAGCAGTTCTTC

abundance: -
d_gene: -
v_gene: TRBV28
j_gene: TRBJ1-5
CDR3aa: CASTSWGPGSNQPQHF
CDR3nt: TGTGCCAGCACCTCTTGGGGGCCAGGGAGTAATCAGCCCCAGCATTTT

abundance: -
d_gene: TRBD1
v_gene: TRBV7-9
j_gene: TRBJ2-7
CDR3aa: CASSRMALGQALPYYEQYF
CDR3nt: TGTGCCAGCAGTCGGATGGCACTGGGACAGGCTTTGCCCTACTACGAGCAGTACTTC

abundance: -
d_gene: -
v_gene: TRBV27
j_gene: TRBJ1-2
CDR3aa: CASSLGGQPSYGYTF
CDR3nt: TGTGCCAGCAGTTTGGGTGGGCAGCCGAGCTATGGCTACACCTTC

abundance: -
d_gene: -
v_gene: TRBV11-2
j_gene: TRBJ1-2
CDR3aa: CASSLGQGFNYGYTF
CDR3nt: TGTGCCAGCAGCCTGGGGCAGGGATTTAACTATGGCTACACCTTC

abundance: -
d_gene: TRBD1
v_gene: TRBV30
j_gene: TRBJ2-1
CDR3aa: CLLAGTGHNEQFF
CDR3nt: TGTTTGTTGGCCGGGACAGGTCACAATGAGCAGTTCTTC

abundance: -
d_gene: TRBD2
v_gene: TRBV6-6
j_gene: TRBJ2-7
CDR3aa: CASSRAEAGGEYEQYF
CDR3nt: TGTGCCAGCAGCCGCGCGGAGGCGGGAGGGGAGTACGAGCAGTACTTC

abundance: -
d_gene: -
v_gene: TRBV30
j_gene: TRBJ2-1
CDR3aa: CAWTYGGLGHNEQFF
CDR3nt: TGTGCCTGGACCTATGGTGGTCTAGGCCACAATGAGCAGTTCTTC

abundance: -
d_gene: -
v_gene: TRBV5-1
j_gene: TRBJ2-1
CDR3aa: CASSLGDNNEQFF
CDR3nt: TGCGCCAGCAGCTTGGGGGACAATAATGAGCAGTTCTTC

abundance: -
d_gene: -
v_gene: TRBV30
j_gene: TRBJ1-3
CDR3aa: CAWSVHGGNTIYF
CDR3nt: TGTGCCTGGAGTGTACATGGTGGAAACACCATATATTTT

abundance: -
d_gene: TRBD2
v_gene: TRBV29-1
j_gene: TRBJ2-7
CDR3aa: CSATREVPYEQYF
CDR3nt: TGCAGCGCAACGCGGGAGGTCCCCTACGAGCAGTACTTC

abundance: few
d_gene: -
v_gene: TRBV18
j_gene: TRBJ1-1
CDR3aa: CASSPRAGRDTEAFF
CDR3nt: TGTGCCAGCTCACCACGGGCGGGTCGGGACACTGAAGCTTTCTTT

abundance: -
d_gene: -
v_gene: TRBV9
j_gene: TRBJ2-7
CDR3aa: CASSVALAEQGYEQYF
CDR3nt: TGTGCCAGCAGCGTTGCCCTAGCGGAGCAGGGGTACGAGCAGTACTTC

abundance: -
d_gene: -
v_gene: TRBV4-3
j_gene: TRBJ1-1
CDR3aa: CASSQGLGGLAEAFF
CDR3nt: TGCGCCAGCAGCCAAGGTCTGGGAGGGTTGGCTGAAGCTTTCTTT

abundance: -
d_gene: TRBD2
v_gene: TRBV10-2
j_gene: TRBJ2-7
CDR3aa: CASTLREDSYEQYF
CDR3nt: TGCGCCAGCACTCTCCGGGAGGACTCCTACGAGCAGTACTTC

abundance: -
d_gene: TRBD2
v_gene: TRBV10-1
j_gene: TRBJ2-1
CDR3aa: CASSESKTSASEEQFF
CDR3nt: TGCGCCAGCAGTGAGTCTAAAACTAGCGCGAGTGAAGAGCAGTTCTTC

abundance: -
d_gene: -
v_gene: TRBV6-5
j_gene: TRBJ2-2
CDR3aa: CASSPISGGELFF
CDR3nt: TGTGCCAGCAGTCCTATTTCTGGCGGGGAGCTGTTTTTT

abundance: -
d_gene: TRBD2
v_gene: TRBV13
j_gene: TRBJ2-7
CDR3aa: CASSYLTLGLAGGPSLGEQYF
CDR3nt: TGTGCCAGCAGCTACCTAACATTGGGACTAGCGGGAGGGCCCTCCCTGGGAGAGCAGTACTTC

abundance: -
d_gene: TRBD2
v_gene: TRBV7-2
j_gene: TRBJ2-1
CDR3aa: CPLLAGGVEQFF
CDR3nt: TGTCCACTTTTAGCGGGAGGGGTAGAGCAGTTCTTC

abundance: few
d_gene: -
v_gene: TRBV5-1
j_gene: TRBJ2-5
CDR3aa: CASSTQETQYF
CDR3nt: TGCGCCAGCAGCACTCAAGAGACCCAGTACTTC

abundance: -
d_gene: -
v_gene: TRBV27
j_gene: TRBJ2-7
CDR3aa: CASSEQGPRYEQYF
CDR3nt: TGTGCCAGCAGTGAACAGGGCCCGAGGTACGAGCAGTACTTC

abundance: -
d_gene: -
v_gene: TRBV29-1
j_gene: TRBJ2-2
CDR3aa: CSVEDLTSLHTGELFF
CDR3nt: TGCAGCGTTGAAGATCTGACTAGTTTGCACACCGGGGAGCTGTTTTTT

abundance: few
d_gene: TRBD1
v_gene: TRBV30
j_gene: TRBJ1-1
CDR3aa: CAWSMPDRMNTEAFF
CDR3nt: TGTGCCTGGAGTATGCCGGACAGGATGAACACTGAAGCTTTCTTT

abundance: -
d_gene: -
v_gene: TRBV6-1
j_gene: TRBJ1-5
CDR3aa: CASRFQGNSNQPQHF
CDR3nt: TGTGCCAGCAGATTCCAGGGGAATAGCAATCAGCCCCAGCATTTT

abundance: -
d_gene: TRBD2
v_gene: TRBV11-2
j_gene: TRBJ2-7
CDR3aa: CASSYTSGSFYEQYF
CDR3nt: TGTGCCAGCAGCTATACTAGCGGCTCATTTTACGAGCAGTACTTC

abundance: few
d_gene: TRBD1
v_gene: TRBV5-6
j_gene: TRBJ2-1
CDR3aa: CASSFGWDSEGNEQFF
CDR3nt: TGTGCCAGCAGCTTTGGGTGGGACAGCGAGGGGAATGAGCAGTTCTTC

abundance: -
d_gene: -
v_gene: TRBV6-1
j_gene: TRBJ2-7
CDR3aa: CASSSTGYEQYF
CDR3nt: TGTGCCAGCAGCTCGACAGGCTACGAGCAGTACTTC

abundance: -
d_gene: TRBD2
v_gene: TRBV13
j_gene: TRBJ2-4
CDR3aa: CASSSGTSGNIQYF
CDR3nt: TGTGCCAGCAGCTCCGGGACTAGCGGAAACATTCAGTACTTC

abundance: medium-sized
d_gene: -
v_gene: TRBV4-1
j_gene: TRBJ1-1
CDR3aa: CASSQAAANTEAFF
CDR3nt: TGCGCCAGCAGCCAAGCAGCGGCGAACACTGAAGCTTTCTTT

abundance: few
d_gene: TRBD2
v_gene: TRBV10-1
j_gene: TRBJ2-3
CDR3aa: CASSESWGTSAPDTQYF
CDR3nt: TGCGCCAGCAGTGAGTCGTGGGGGACTAGCGCCCCAGATACGCAGTATTTT

abundance: few
d_gene: -
v_gene: TRBV2
j_gene: TRBJ1-5
CDR3aa: CASSEGRGAYQPQHF
CDR3nt: TGTGCCAGCAGTGAAGGACGGGGGGCGTATCAGCCCCAGCATTTT

abundance: few
d_gene: -
v_gene: TRBV9
j_gene: TRBJ2-2
CDR3aa: CASMGPVNTGELFF
CDR3nt: TGTGCCAGCATGGGCCCTGTAAACACCGGGGAGCTGTTTTTT

abundance: once
d_gene: -
v_gene: TRBV14
j_gene: TRBJ1-5
CDR3aa: CASSQDLRLFPQPQHF
CDR3nt: TGTGCCAGCAGCCAAGATCTGAGATTATTCCCTCAGCCCCAGCATTTT

abundance: -
d_gene: -
v_gene: TRBV9
j_gene: TRBJ1-1
CDR3aa: CASSLTGKNTEAFF
CDR3nt: TGTGCCAGCAGCCTTACAGGAAAGAACACTGAAGCTTTCTTT

abundance: -
d_gene: -
v_gene: TRBV25-1
j_gene: TRBJ2-3
CDR3aa: CASNTRRDTQYF
CDR3nt: TGTGCCAGCAACACCCGTCGAGATACGCAGTATTTT

abundance: few
d_gene: -
v_gene: TRBV14
j_gene: TRBJ2-3
CDR3aa: CASSQDIGARGDTQYF
CDR3nt: TGTGCCAGCAGCCAAGATATAGGAGCCCGAGGAGATACGCAGTATTTT

abundance: -
d_gene: -
v_gene: TRBV6-5
j_gene: TRBJ1-1
CDR3aa: CASSPRGDTEAFF
CDR3nt: TGTGCCAGCAGCCCCCGGGGGGACACTGAAGCTTTCTTT

abundance: -
d_gene: -
v_gene: TRBV14
j_gene: TRBJ2-1
CDR3aa: CASSQAIRIDEQFF
CDR3nt: TGTGCCAGCAGCCAAGCTATTAGAATCGATGAGCAGTTCTTC

abundance: -
d_gene: TRBD1
v_gene: TRBV10-3
j_gene: TRBJ2-7
CDR3aa: CAISEGGQGEGRFNLYEQYF
CDR3nt: TGTGCCATCAGTGAAGGGGGACAGGGAGAAGGAAGGTTCAATCTCTACGAGCAGTACTTC